This T cell receptor (beta chain) derives from a study of shared clonotypes between healthy human individuals. Study-wide findings and caveats: Of the naive CD4 clonotypes, around 4.7% were shared across a handful of donors. A reduction in generation probabilities was seen for non-shared clonotypes relative to those shared by all four donors.

Concerning this clone: Its antigen is as yet unknown.

CD45RO negativity and positive selection for CCR7 defined naive CD8 cells, a population that excluded terminally differentiated effector memory CD45RA+ cells. With V trimmed by 3 bases and J by 1 base, 8 bases remained unmatched. The germline CDR1 and CDR2 sequences are PRHDT and FYEKMQ (reference sequence). The CDR3 loop spans 16 amino acids. Once extracted for a subset, genomic DNA was divided evenly among several immunoSEQ plates. Some clones are missing from TCRdb's copy, which holds only in-frame ones; the method was immunoSEQ multiplex PCR. The sample holds some 600,000 clones, 95% to 96% seen once.

Sequencing was done on a sample of naive CD8+ T cells sorted from blood. The V gene is TRBV13, the J gene TRBJ2-5; the match to TRBD2 covers 7 bases. The sequence was obtained from a woman in her twenties or thirties in good health. CDR3 bases: TGTGCCAGCAGCTTCCGATCTCTAGCGGCCCAAGAGACCCAGTACTTC. This encodes CASSFRSLAAQETQYF.